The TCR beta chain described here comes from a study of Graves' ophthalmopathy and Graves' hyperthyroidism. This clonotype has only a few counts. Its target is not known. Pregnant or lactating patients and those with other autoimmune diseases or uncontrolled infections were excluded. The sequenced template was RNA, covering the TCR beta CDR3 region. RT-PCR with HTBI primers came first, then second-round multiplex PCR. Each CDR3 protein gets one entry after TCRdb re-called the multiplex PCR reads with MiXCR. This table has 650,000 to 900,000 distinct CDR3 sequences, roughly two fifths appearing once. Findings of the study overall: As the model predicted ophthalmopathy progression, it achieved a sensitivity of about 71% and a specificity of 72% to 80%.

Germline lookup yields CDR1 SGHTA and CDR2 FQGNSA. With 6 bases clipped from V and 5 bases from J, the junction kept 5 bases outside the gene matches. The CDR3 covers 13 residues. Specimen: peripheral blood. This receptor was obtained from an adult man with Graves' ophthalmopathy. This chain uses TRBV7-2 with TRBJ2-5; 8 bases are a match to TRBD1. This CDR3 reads CASSRTGLETQYF. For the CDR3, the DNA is TGTGCCAGCAGTCGGACAGGGTTGGAGACCCAGTACTTC.